This T cell receptor (beta chain) comes out of a study of memory CD4+ T cells and cytomegalovirus serostatus. Single viable CD3+CD4+CD8-CD45RO+ cells were sorted as the memory CD4+ T cells. The V gene end was trimmed by 7 bases and the J gene end by 6 bases; junction bases not matched to a gene: 14. The germline V gene has CDR1 GTSNPN and CDR2 SVGIG (reference sequence). The length of the CDR3 is 14 residues. This clone was recorded only once. Using immunoSEQ multiplex PCR, the repertoire was profiled, and TCRdb retains in-frame clones only, with some absent. This repertoire shows 25,000 to 35,000 clones, around four fifths found once; its top ten account for 0.6% to 0.7%.

The sequenced material came from memory CD4+ T cells from blood. V and J are TRBV30 and TRBJ1-1, with TRBD1 matching over 7 bases. The TCR originated in an adult in good health and CMV-seronegative. Some clones in this sample may be carry-over from other donors' samples. CDR3 region: CASKKSQGTPEAFF. The CDR3 DNA follows: TGTGCCTCCAAAAAATCACAGGGGACCCCTGAAGCTTTCTTT.